This is a list of T cell receptor beta chains from one sample in a study of spatial heterogeneity in lung cancer. TCRdb re-called the 5' RACE reads with MiXCR, one entry per CDR3 protein. The table includes more than 9,500 distinct CDR3 sequences, about 14% detected once. The sequences come from lung tumor tissue, collected at surgery. The receptors originated from a male donor with early-stage non-small cell lung cancer. Both conserved end residues are trimmed from each CDR3. The order of the fields is J gene, V gene, CDR3 protein.

>TRBJ1-2|TRBV9
ASSAKMGTPGST
>TRBJ2-5|TRBV24-1
ATGQAGTETQY
>TRBJ2-5|TRBV24-1
ATSVAGQETQY
>TRBJ1-6|TRBV3-1
ASSGQVGSPLH
>TRBJ2-7|TRBV27
ASSLWSTSYEQY
>TRBJ2-3|TRBV7-2
ASSSSGGSTQY
>TRBJ1-5|TRBV7-2
ASSLQGSQPQH
>TRBJ2-2|TRBV7-2
ASSGQGSLTGELF
>TRBJ2-5|TRBV5-6
ASSLRQGREGETQY
>TRBJ1-2|TRBV2
ASSLKGQGGRYT
>TRBJ2-5|TRBV20-1
SAGGSGKETQY
>TRBJ2-3|TRBV20-1
SAGRTSGGDTQY
>TRBJ2-7|TRBV5-1
ASSSQTGTEQY
>TRBJ1-2|TRBV6-5
ASSYNRPVSWYGYT
>TRBJ1-2|TRBV6-5
ASSPQQGYGYT
>TRBJ2-1|TRBV10-3
AISETTSEQF
>TRBJ2-3|TRBV19
ASSIVAVPTSTDTQY
>TRBJ2-3|TRBV29-1
SVDQGRVGDTQY
>TRBJ2-3|TRBV7-9
ASSLESGTDTQY
>TRBJ1-1|TRBV7-2
ASSLVYYTEAF
>TRBJ2-7|TRBV7-9
ASSTTVYEQY
>TRBJ1-1|TRBV12-5
ASGLVSAEAF
>TRBJ2-7|TRBV20-1
SASLAGGPVDEQY
>TRBJ2-3|TRBV4-1
ASSQDRVVSTDTQY
>TRBJ2-7|TRBV5-1
ASSLGTTYEQY
>TRBJ2-3|TRBV6-1
ASSVTETDTQY
>TRBJ2-5|TRBV2
ASLPVSRGTQY
>TRBJ2-3|TRBV11-2
ASSLVAGGPTDTQY
>TRBJ2-7|TRBV29-1
SVTFLAGRYHEQY
>TRBJ2-3|TRBV28
ASSFDGISTDTQY
>TRBJ1-3|TRBV7-2
ASSLDFVSGNTIY
>TRBJ2-5|TRBV20-1
SASREVEETQY
>TRBJ2-7|TRBV10-3
AISNKSYEQY
>TRBJ1-3|TRBV20-1
SASSRGKGNTIY
>TRBJ1-4|TRBV20-1
SARLLGVTNEKLF
>TRBJ2-5|TRBV5-1
ASSLGQVETQY
>TRBJ2-3|TRBV7-9
ASGDTDTQY
>TRBJ2-1|TRBV12-3/TRBV12-4
ASRGLALAYNEQF
>TRBJ1-2|TRBV12-3/TRBV12-4
ASSLSNSYGYT
>TRBJ2-2|TRBV2
ASTGGQTFPGELF
>TRBJ1-2|TRBV27
DSSLYSTQSYGYT
>TRBJ2-2|TRBV7-6
ASSLQPGAGELF
>TRBJ1-4|TRBV5-5
ASKITGTNEKLF
>TRBJ2-7|TRBV15
ATSKGRSDEQY
>TRBJ1-1|TRBV18
ASSPDTNTEAF
>TRBJ2-7|TRBV7-9
ASSPEEGRVSSYEQY
>TRBJ2-7|TRBV3-1
ASSLTGTAYEQY